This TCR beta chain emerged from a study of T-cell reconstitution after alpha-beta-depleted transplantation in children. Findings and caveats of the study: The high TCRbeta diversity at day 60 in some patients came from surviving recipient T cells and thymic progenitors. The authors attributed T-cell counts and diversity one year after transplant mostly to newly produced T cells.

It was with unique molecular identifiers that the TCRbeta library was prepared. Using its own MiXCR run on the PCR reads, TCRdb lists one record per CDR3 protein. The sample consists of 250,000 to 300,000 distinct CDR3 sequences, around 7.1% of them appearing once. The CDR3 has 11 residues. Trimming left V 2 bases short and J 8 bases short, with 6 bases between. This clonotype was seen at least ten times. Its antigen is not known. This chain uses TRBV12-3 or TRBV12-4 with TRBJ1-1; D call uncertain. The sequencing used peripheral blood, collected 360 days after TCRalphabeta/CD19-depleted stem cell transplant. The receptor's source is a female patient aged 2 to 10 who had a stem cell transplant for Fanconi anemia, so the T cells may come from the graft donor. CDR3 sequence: CASSLHVEAFF. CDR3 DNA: TGTGCCAGCAGTTTACACGTAGAAGCTTTCTTT.